The clone carrying this T cell receptor (beta chain) is a singleton in its sample. The data were produced by immunoSEQ multiplex PCR, yet TCRdb's version contains in-frame clones alone and is incomplete. The table lists 150,000 to 200,000 clones, around 90% of them singletons. The data originate from a study of control samples from healthy donors and cancer patients. V lost 6 bases and J 9 bases, leaving 12 bases between the germline ends. This CDR3 is 11 amino acids long. CDR1 is DFQATT and CDR2 is SNEGSKA in the germline V gene (reference sequence). The sequencing input was blood. This clonotype originated in a man under 40 in good health. This chain uses TRBV20-1 with TRBJ2-1, with D unclear. CDR3 region: CSATNPSEQFF. The CDR3 DNA sequence: TGCAGTGCAACAAATCCCAGTGAGCAGTTCTTC.